The 23 T cell receptor beta chains in this list originate from one sample, sequenced in a study of shared clonotypes between healthy human individuals. Sequencing used immunoSEQ multiplex PCR; TCRdb keeps in-frame clones, though not all of them. The repertoire has roughly 1,100,000 clones, around four fifths of them found once; the top ten carry 1.4%. Sequencing used memory CD4+ T cells sorted from blood. The subset: CD45RA-negative fraction. These TCRs come from a man aged 18-30 years in good health.

This clone came up once. CDR3 DNA: TGTGCCAGCAGCGACCAGGGAGGCACAGATACGCAGTATTTT. This gives the protein CASSDQGGTDTQYF. This chain links TRBV9 with TRBJ2-3; the D gene could be TRBD1 or TRBD2 (5 bases each). The germline V gene encodes CDR1 SGDLS and CDR2 YYNGEE. The V gene lost 3 bases and the J gene lost 1 base, with 9 bases spanning the gap. The CDR3 spans 14 residues.

This chain joins TRBV7-2 and TRBJ2-3; a weak D match, TRBD2 (6 bases). The germline V gene encodes CDR1 SGHTA and CDR2 FQGNSA. The V gene lost 5 bases and the J gene lost 4 bases, with 19 bases spanning the gap. The CDR3 is 16 residues long. The CDR3, as DNA: TGTGCCAGCAGCGCGGAGTGGAAGAGCGGGCCAGATACGCAGTATTTT. Residues: CASSAEWKSGPDTQYF.

The gene calls are TRBV30 and TRBJ2-1; 10 nucleotides match TRBD1. Per germline, CDR1 GTSNPN and CDR2 SVGIG (reference sequence). V shed 6 bases, J shed 12 bases, and the junction held 11 bases outside the gene matches. The CDR3 covers 13 residues. The CDR3, as DNA: TGTGCCTGCCCAGCGACAGGGGGCGGTGGGCAGTTCTTC. This sequence encodes CACPATGGGGQFF.

This clone was counted many times. V is TRBV27 and J is TRBJ2-7; 8 nucleotides agree with TRBD2. Germline CDR1 is MNHEY and CDR2 is SMNVEV (reference sequence). The CDR3 contains 16 residues. The V gene end was trimmed by 3 bases and the J gene end by 2 bases; junction bases not matched to a gene: 9. In DNA form, the CDR3 reads TGTGCCAGCAGTTTCGGAGCGGGAGTGCTTACCTACGAGCAGTACTTC. Residues: CASSFGAGVLTYEQYF.

V is TRBV7-3 and J is TRBJ2-1, with D perhaps given as TRBD1 or TRBD2 (5 bases each). CDR3 size: 16 residues. Trimming took off 3 bases at V and 6 bases at J, with 18 bases between the two ends. Germline V lookup: CDR1 SGHTA, CDR2 FQGTGA. This CDR3 is CASSFSGQNPVNEQFF. CDR3 nucleotide sequence: TGTGCCAGCAGCTTCTCGGGGCAGAACCCGGTCAATGAGCAGTTCTTC.

The rearrangement joins TRBV6-6 to TRBJ1-1; TRBD1 is a possible D gene (5 bases). CDR3 length: 15 residues. The V end was cut by 0 bases, the J end by 4 bases, with 12 bases between. Per germline, CDR1 MNHNY and CDR2 SVGAGI (reference sequence). The CDR3 loop is CASSYSGYQGTEAFF. In DNA form, the CDR3 reads TGTGCCAGCAGTTACTCAGGTTATCAGGGCACTGAAGCTTTCTTT.

The chain is built from TRBV11-2 and TRBJ2-3, with D perhaps TRBD1 (7 bases). Germline CDR1 SGHAT, CDR2 FQNNGV. The V and J ends lost 5 bases and 0 bases respectively, with 12 bases between them. CDR3 length equals 15 residues. The CDR3 DNA is TGTGCCAGCAGCCGGGCGGGACAGAGCACAGATACGCAGTATTTT. Protein sequence: CASSRAGQSTDTQYF.

Notes on this clone: Other DNA sequences in the same sample also yield this CDR3. The chain couples TRBV9 to TRBJ2-1; TRBD1 aligns across 7 bases. The germline CDR1 and CDR2 sequences are SGDLS and YYNGEE. J gave up 4 bases and V 2 bases, and 3 bases lay outside the gene matches. The CDR3 is 14 amino acids. In DNA form, the CDR3 reads TGTGCCAGCAGCGTCGGGACAGCTTACAATGAGCAGTTCTTC. This translates into CASSVGTAYNEQFF.

The V call is TRBV5-4, the J call TRBJ1-2, with D maybe TRBD1 (5 bases). Looked up from germline, CDR1 is SGHNT and CDR2 is YYREEE (reference sequence). V gave up 4 bases and J gave up 8 bases, with 18 bases separating them. This CDR3 has 14 amino acids. CDR3 in amino acids: CASSPGTDQHGYTF. Here the CDR3 DNA reads TGTGCCAGCAGCCCTGGGACGGACCAGCACGGCTACACCTTC. Full variable domain (outside the CDR3, taken from reference TRBV5-4 and TRBJ1-2): ETGVTQSPTHLIKTRGQQVTLRCSSQSGHNTVSWYQQALGQGPQFIFQYYREEENGRGNFPPRFSGLQFPNYSSELNVNALELDDSALYLCASSPGTDQHGYTFGSGTRLTVV.

This clone was seen at least ten times. This chain connects TRBV12-1 to TRBJ2-1; the D call of TRBD2 is as the table states it, not checked on the DNA. TRBV12-1 constitutes a pseudogene. The length of the CDR3 is 15 residues. CDR3 residues: CASSFYFWLAYEQFF. CDR3 in DNA: TGTGCCAGCAGCTTTTATTTTTGGCTAGCGTATGAGCAGTTCTTC.

V usage is TRBV5-1 and J usage is TRBJ2-3; weak D call: TRBD2 (5 bases). The CDR3 spans 15 residues. Trimming left V 4 bases short and J 0 bases short, with 12 bases between. Germline CDR1 reads SGHRS; CDR2 reads YFSETQ. CDR3 sequence reads: CASSPPIASTDTQYF. The CDR3 DNA follows: TGCGCCAGCAGCCCGCCAATAGCGAGCACAGATACGCAGTATTTT.

CDR3 nucleotide sequence: TGTGCCAGCAGTAGAACAGGGGAAAATTCACCCCTCCACTTT. Translating gives CASSRTGENSPLHF. This chain links TRBV6-6 with TRBJ1-6; TRBD1 agrees at 7 bases. The CDR3 is 14 amino acids. Germline V lookup: CDR1 MNHNY, CDR2 SVGAGI (reference sequence). Unmatched junction bases numbered 5, after V lost 5 bases and J lost 7 bases.

This clone was counted only a few times. The chain is built from TRBV18 and TRBJ2-7, with D perhaps assigned TRBD1 or TRBD2 (5 bases each). Germline assignment: CDR1 KGHSH and CDR2 LQKENI. The V end was cut by 6 bases, the J end by 2 bases, with 14 bases between. This CDR3 has 14 residues. Here the CDR3 reads CASSPGTDTYEQYF. DNA for the CDR3: TGTGCCAGCTCCCCCGGGACGGATACCTACGAGCAGTACTTC.

This chain connects TRBV25-1 to TRBJ1-6; 7 bases are a match to TRBD1. The V gene's germline CDR1 is MGHDK and CDR2 SYGVNS. The CDR3 consists of 15 residues. Germline trimming cut 4 bases from V and 7 bases from J; bases unmatched to any gene: 7. The CDR3 DNA reads TGTGCCAGCAGTGCCTGGGACAGCCAAAATTCACCCCTCCACTTT. The encoded protein is CASSAWDSQNSPLHF.

The rearrangement links TRBV19 to TRBJ1-1, with 8 bases identical to TRBD1. V was clipped by 4 bases and J by 2 bases; unmatched bases: 6. Germline loops: CDR1 LNHDA, CDR2 SQIVND (reference sequence). The CDR3 is 15 residues long. CDR3 DNA: TGTGCCAGTAGTAGAGGACAGGGCGCCAACACTGAAGCTTTCTTT. Its translation is CASSRGQGANTEAFF.

The chain combines TRBV30 with TRBJ2-7, with TRBD1 matching over 10 bases. After removal of 5 bases from V and 2 bases from J, the junction contained 3 bases not matched to a gene. This CDR3 comprises 13 residues. Germline V gives CDR1 GTSNPN, CDR2 SVGIG (reference sequence). CDR3 region: CAWGTGVAYEQYF. CDR3 bases: TGTGCCTGGGGGACAGGGGTAGCCTACGAGCAGTACTTC.

The chain joins TRBV27 to TRBJ1-4, with TRBD1 matching 9 bases. V lost 5 bases and J lost 7; bases outside the gene matches: 23. The V gene's germline CDR1 is MNHEY and CDR2 SMNVEV (reference sequence). The CDR3 loop spans 20 amino acids. CDR3 sequence: CASSPTPAWDRVKGSEKLFF. The CDR3 DNA sequence: TGTGCCAGCAGTCCAACCCCTGCCTGGGACAGGGTAAAGGGTAGTGAAAAACTGTTTTTT.

V usage is TRBV10-3 and J usage is TRBJ2-7, with 9 bases matching TRBD2. This CDR3 is 15 amino acids long. Unmatched junction bases numbered 8, after V lost 7 bases and J lost 1 base. Germline assignment: CDR1 ENHRY and CDR2 SYGVKD. CDR3 residues: CAIKEGLARSYEQYF. Here the CDR3 DNA reads TGTGCCATCAAAGAAGGACTAGCGAGGTCCTACGAGCAGTACTTC.

Only a few counts were recorded for this clone. J is TRBJ2-5 and V is TRBV18; possible D gene TRBD1, 5 bases. The germline V gene has CDR1 KGHSH and CDR2 LQKENI. V lost 7 bases and J lost 5, with 14 bases in between. The CDR3 sequence is 13 residues long. In DNA, the CDR3 is TGTGCCAGCTTACCGGATAAGGGGGAGACCCAGTACTTC. Translation gives CASLPDKGETQYF.

The rearrangement joins TRBV5-1 to TRBJ1-1; TRBD1 is a possible D gene (5 bases). This CDR3 spans 14 amino acids. V shed 1 base and J shed 4 bases, with 11 bases lying between them. From germline, CDR1 is SGHRS and CDR2 YFSETQ. CDR3 sequence: CASSLSGGRTEAFF. CDR3 DNA: TGCGCCAGCAGCTTGTCCGGGGGTCGCACTGAAGCTTTCTTT.

This chain joins TRBV19 and TRBJ1-1, with 10 bases matching TRBD1. The CDR3 is 13 amino acids. V dropped 5 bases and J dropped 11; count of bases not matched to a gene: 8. Germline V CDR1 and CDR2: LNHDA, SQIVND (reference sequence). CDR3 sequence (DNA): TGTGCCAGTAGTTTCTCGGACAGGGGGTCGGCTTTCTTT. Translation: CASSFSDRGSAFF.

This chain links TRBV11-3 with TRBJ2-7, with TRBD1 matching over 7 bases. CDR3 size: 16 residues. Germline V lookup: CDR1 SGHNT, CDR2 YENEEA. With 3 bases clipped from V and 6 bases from J, the junction kept 14 bases outside the gene matches. CDR3 amino acids: CASSFGKTGSGSEQYF. The CDR3, as DNA: TGTGCCAGCAGCTTTGGAAAGACAGGGTCGGGGTCCGAGCAGTACTTC.

In this sample, this clone turned up a few times. This sample also contains other DNA sequences that code for the same CDR3. The chain's CDR3 is CASSLAGSYNEQFF. Here the CDR3 DNA reads TGTGCCAGCAGCTTAGCGGGGTCCTACAATGAGCAGTTCTTC. This chain connects TRBV7-2 to TRBJ2-1; D not certain. CDR3 size: 14 residues. Trimming took off 0 bases at V and 1 base at J, with 4 bases between the two ends. From germline, CDR1 is SGHTA and CDR2 FQGNSA.